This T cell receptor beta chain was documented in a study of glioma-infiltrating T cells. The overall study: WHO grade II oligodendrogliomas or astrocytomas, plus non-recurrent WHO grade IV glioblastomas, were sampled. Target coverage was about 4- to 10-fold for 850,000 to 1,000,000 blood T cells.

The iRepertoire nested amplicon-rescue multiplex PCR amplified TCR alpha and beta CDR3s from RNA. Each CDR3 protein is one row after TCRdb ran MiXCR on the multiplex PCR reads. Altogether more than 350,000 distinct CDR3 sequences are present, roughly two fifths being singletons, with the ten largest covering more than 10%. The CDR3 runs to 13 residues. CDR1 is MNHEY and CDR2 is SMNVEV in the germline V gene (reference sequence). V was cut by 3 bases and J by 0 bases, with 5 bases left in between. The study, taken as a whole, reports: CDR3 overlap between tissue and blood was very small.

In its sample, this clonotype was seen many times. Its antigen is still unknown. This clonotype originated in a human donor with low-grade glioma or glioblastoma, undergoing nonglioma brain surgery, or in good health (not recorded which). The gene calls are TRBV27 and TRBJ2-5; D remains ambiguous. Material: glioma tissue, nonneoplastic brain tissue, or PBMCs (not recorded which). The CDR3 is CASSFTYQETQYF. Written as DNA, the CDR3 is TGTGCCAGCAGTTTCACGTACCAAGAGACCCAGTACTTC.